This is a list of T cell receptor beta chains from one sample in a study of T-cell reconstitution after alpha-beta-depleted transplantation in children. TCRdb processed the PCR reads anew with MiXCR; each CDR3 protein has one entry. The sample lists over 70,000 distinct CDR3 sequences, more than 7% seen once, with 6.9% in the top ten. Specimen: PBMCs from the stem cell graft donor, collected from the stem cell graft. All receptors come from a human donor who donated a stem cell graft to a child with congenital amegakaryocytic thrombocytopenia. The CDR3 runs from the conserved cysteine through the conserved F or W. The D gene is left open where the match is weak. Size is stated as once, few, many or a size class.

cdr3_nt: TGTGCCAGCAGTTGGGGGAGAGATACGCAGTATTTT
cdr3_aa: CASSWGRDTQYF
v_call: TRBV13
j_call: TRBJ2-3
d_call: .
clone_size: many

cdr3_nt: TGTGCCAGCAGAAAACCGGTGAACACTGAAGCTTTCTTT
cdr3_aa: CASRKPVNTEAFF
v_call: TRBV28
j_call: TRBJ1-1
d_call: .
clone_size: many

cdr3_nt: TGTGCCAGCAGCTTGGCAGGGGGCGCCGCCAACGTCCTGACTTTC
cdr3_aa: CASSLAGGAANVLTF
v_call: TRBV7-2
j_call: TRBJ2-6
d_call: TRBD1
clone_size: many

cdr3_nt: TGTGCCAGCAGTTTTTCGGATGAGCAGTTCTTC
cdr3_aa: CASSFSDEQFF
v_call: TRBV12-3/TRBV12-4
j_call: TRBJ2-1
d_call: .
clone_size: many

cdr3_nt: TGTGCCAGCAGCTTATACTTAAGGGGGACGTCCTACGAGCAGTACTTC
cdr3_aa: CASSLYLRGTSYEQYF
v_call: TRBV5-5
j_call: TRBJ2-7
d_call: .
clone_size: many

cdr3_nt: TGTGCCAGCAGCTCTGGGACTACCAGAGAGCAGTTCTTC
cdr3_aa: CASSSGTTREQFF
v_call: TRBV12-3/TRBV12-4
j_call: TRBJ2-1
d_call: TRBD2
clone_size: many

cdr3_nt: TGTGCCAGCAGTCGGGGCGGCAGGGGCGCAGATACGCAGTATTTT
cdr3_aa: CASSRGGRGADTQYF
v_call: TRBV12-3/TRBV12-4
j_call: TRBJ2-3
d_call: .
clone_size: many

cdr3_nt: TGCGCCAGCAGACCAACGGAAGCTACCGGGGAGCTGTTTTTT
cdr3_aa: CASRPTEATGELFF
v_call: TRBV5-1
j_call: TRBJ2-2
d_call: .
clone_size: many

cdr3_nt: TGTGCCATCAGTGAGTCCGGGACAGGGAACCCCCAGCATTTT
cdr3_aa: CAISESGTGNPQHF
v_call: TRBV10-3
j_call: TRBJ1-5
d_call: TRBD1
clone_size: many

cdr3_nt: TGCGCCAGCAGCCAAGTACCGGGACTAGCGGGAAATGAGCAGTTCTTC
cdr3_aa: CASSQVPGLAGNEQFF
v_call: TRBV4-1
j_call: TRBJ2-1
d_call: TRBD2
clone_size: many

cdr3_nt: TGTGCCAGCAGGAAGACAGTGAATGAAAAACTGTTTTTT
cdr3_aa: CASRKTVNEKLFF
v_call: TRBV5-8
j_call: TRBJ1-4
d_call: .
clone_size: many

cdr3_nt: TGTGCCAGCAGTTTATTCCCCCCCAATGAGCAGTTCTTC
cdr3_aa: CASSLFPPNEQFF
v_call: TRBV27
j_call: TRBJ2-1
d_call: .
clone_size: many

cdr3_nt: TGCAGTGCTCTTCTAAAGGCGGGGCACGGGAACAATGAGCAGTTCTTC
cdr3_aa: CSALLKAGHGNNEQFF
v_call: TRBV20-1
j_call: TRBJ2-1
d_call: .
clone_size: medium-sized

cdr3_nt: TGTGCCAGCAGCTTTAACGGGAGAAGGTACGAGCAGTACTTC
cdr3_aa: CASSFNGRRYEQYF
v_call: TRBV7-2
j_call: TRBJ2-7
d_call: .
clone_size: few

cdr3_nt: TGTGCCAGCAGCTTAGGGGTATCTGGGGCCAACGTCCTGACTTTC
cdr3_aa: CASSLGVSGANVLTF
v_call: TRBV7-8
j_call: TRBJ2-6
d_call: .
clone_size: many

cdr3_nt: TGTGCCAGCAGGTACCTAGCCGCGGGAGATACGCAGTATTTT
cdr3_aa: CASRYLAAGDTQYF
v_call: TRBV7-2
j_call: TRBJ2-3
d_call: .
clone_size: many

cdr3_nt: TGCAGTGCTAGACTCAGAAGTATTAACTATGGCTACACCTTC
cdr3_aa: CSARLRSINYGYTF
v_call: TRBV20-1
j_call: TRBJ1-2
d_call: .
clone_size: many

cdr3_nt: TGCAGTGCTAGAGACGACTTTCGAAAGAGAGTTGAAGCTTTCTTT
cdr3_aa: CSARDDFRKRVEAFF
v_call: TRBV20-1
j_call: TRBJ1-1
d_call: .
clone_size: many